This T cell receptor beta chain appears in the sequencing data of a study of shared clonotypes between healthy human individuals. Whole-study results and caveats: Relative to their counterparts shared across all four donors, non-shared clonotypes exhibited diminished generation probabilities. The researchers took only blood, and tissue repertoires probably look different.

On this clone itself: Its target is not known.

Each replicate PCR on the sorted subsets used approximately 200 ng DNA (around 30,000 T cell genomes). Produced via immunoSEQ multiplex PCR; TCRdb's table is partial and in-frame only. Of 2 million to 2.5 million clones listed, roughly 93% are singletons. The CDR3 contains 13 residues. The V segment lost 8 bases and the J segment 6 bases; nucleotides outside the gene matches: 5. Germline V gene data show CDR1 as LNHDA and CDR2 as SQIVND (reference sequence). This receptor was identified in a man aged 18 to 29 in good health. Some clones in this sample may be carry-over from other donors' samples. The rearrangement links TRBV19 to TRBJ1-5, with 9 bases matching TRBD1. Specimen: naive CD4+ T cells from PBMCs. The sample's subset: CD45RA+ positively selected. The CDR3 DNA reads as TGTGCCAGTCGGGACAGGGATCTTCAGCCCCAGCATTTT. Its translation: CASRDRDLQPQHF. Looking up the rest from reference TRBV19 and TRBJ1-5 gives the full variable domain: DGGITQSPKYLFRKEGQNVTLSCEQNLNHDAMYWYRQDPGQGLRLIYYSQIVNDFQKGDIAEGYSVSREKKESFPLTVTSAQKNPTAFYLCASRDRDLQPQHFGDGTRLSIL.